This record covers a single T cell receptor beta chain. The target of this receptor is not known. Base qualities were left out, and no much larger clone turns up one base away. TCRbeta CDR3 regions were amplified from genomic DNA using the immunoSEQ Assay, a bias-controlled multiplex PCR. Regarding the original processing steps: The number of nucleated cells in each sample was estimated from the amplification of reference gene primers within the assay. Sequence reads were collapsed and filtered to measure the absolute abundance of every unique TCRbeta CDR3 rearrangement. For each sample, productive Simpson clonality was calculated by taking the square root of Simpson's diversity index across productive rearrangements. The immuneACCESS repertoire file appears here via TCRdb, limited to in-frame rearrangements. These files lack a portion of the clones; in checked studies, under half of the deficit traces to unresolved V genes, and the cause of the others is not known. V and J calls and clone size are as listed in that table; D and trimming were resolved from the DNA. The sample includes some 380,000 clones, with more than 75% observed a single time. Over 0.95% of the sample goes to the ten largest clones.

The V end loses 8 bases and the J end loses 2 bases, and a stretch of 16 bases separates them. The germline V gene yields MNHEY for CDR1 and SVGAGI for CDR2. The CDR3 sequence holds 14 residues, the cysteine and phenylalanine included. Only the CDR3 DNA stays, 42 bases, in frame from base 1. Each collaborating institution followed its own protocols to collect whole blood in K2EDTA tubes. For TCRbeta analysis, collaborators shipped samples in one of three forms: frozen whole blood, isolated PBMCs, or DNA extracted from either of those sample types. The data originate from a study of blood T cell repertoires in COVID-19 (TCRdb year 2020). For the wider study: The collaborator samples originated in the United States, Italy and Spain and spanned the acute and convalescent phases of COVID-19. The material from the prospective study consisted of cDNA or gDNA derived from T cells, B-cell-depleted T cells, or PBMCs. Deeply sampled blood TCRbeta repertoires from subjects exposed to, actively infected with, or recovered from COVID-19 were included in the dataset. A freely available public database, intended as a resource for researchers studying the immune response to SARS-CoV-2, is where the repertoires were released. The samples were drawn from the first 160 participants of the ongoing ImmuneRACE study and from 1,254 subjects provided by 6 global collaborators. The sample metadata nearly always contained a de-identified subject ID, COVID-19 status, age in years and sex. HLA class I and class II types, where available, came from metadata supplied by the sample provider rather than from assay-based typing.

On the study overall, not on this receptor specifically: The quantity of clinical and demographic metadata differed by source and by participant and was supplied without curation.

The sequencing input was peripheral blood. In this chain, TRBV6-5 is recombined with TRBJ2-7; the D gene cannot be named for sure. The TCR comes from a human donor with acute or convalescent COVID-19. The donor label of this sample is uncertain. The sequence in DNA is TGTGCCAGCCGCGGCCCATCGTACACCTACGAGCAGTACTTC. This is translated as CASRGPSYTYEQYF.